This T cell receptor beta chain was found in a study of cytotoxic CD8 clonotypes in ibrutinib-treated CLL. The wider study: It was after a median approximately twelve months of treatment, range 6 to 36, that response samples were taken. Findings and caveats of the study: Clonality rose at ibrutinib response and fell back toward baseline at progression.

The germline gives CDR1 SEHNR, CDR2 FQNEAQ (reference sequence). Deletions cut 3 bases from V and 14 bases from J, with 10 bases between. The CDR3 covers 11 residues. As regards this clone: What it recognizes is unknown.

This table comes from immunoSEQ multiplex PCR, and its TCRdb copy is limited to in-frame clones, with some not included. Of 110,000 to 150,000 clones in the sample, roughly 76% are singletons; the top ten hold 5.1%. The sequence came from a human donor with chronic lymphocytic leukemia. The starting material was PBMCs, obtained after 24 months of ibrutinib treatment. The V and J genes are TRBV7-9 and TRBJ1-4, with D unclear. CDR3 nucleotide sequence: TGTGCCAGCAGCTTGAGGGAACGGCTGTTTTTT. It translates to CASSLRERLFF. Filled out from reference TRBV7-9 and TRBJ1-4, the complete variable domain reads DTGVSQNPRHKITKRGQNVTFRCDPISEHNRLYWYRQTLGQGPEFLTYFQNEAQLEKSRLLSDRFSAERPKGSFSTLEIQRTEQGDSAMYLCASSLRERLFFGSGTQLSVL.